The rows below give T cell receptor beta chains drawn from one sample of a study of blood T cell repertoires in COVID-19. Clones were sequenced by immunoSEQ multiplex PCR, and TCRdb holds only the in-frame ones, with some missing. The sample includes 110,000 to 150,000 clones, 87% of them seen just once. The sequenced sample was PBMCs or T cells enriched from blood (not recorded which). Receptors originate from a man aged 60-69 years who had recovered from COVID-19. Each CDR3 is given with its conserved first and last residue. A D gene is named only where the DNA matches it firmly. The size field is filled for only some rows; it gives once, few, many or a size class.

clone size: .; V gene: TRBV7-8; J gene: TRBJ1-5; D gene: .; CDR3 protein: CASSLANRIRGNQPQHF; CDR3 DNA: TGTGCCAGCAGCTTAGCCAACAGGATCCGCGGCAATCAGCCCCAGCATTTT
clone size: .; V gene: TRBV10-3; J gene: TRBJ2-6; D gene: TRBD1; CDR3 protein: CATDRVGRANVLTF; CDR3 DNA: TGTGCCACAGACAGGGTAGGGCGGGCCAACGTCCTGACTTTC
clone size: .; V gene: TRBV10-1; J gene: TRBJ2-1; D gene: TRBD2; CDR3 protein: CASSDPGLEYHEQFF; CDR3 DNA: TGCGCCAGCAGTGACCCGGGACTAGAGTACCATGAGCAGTTCTTC
clone size: .; V gene: TRBV5-4; J gene: TRBJ2-7; D gene: TRBD2; CDR3 protein: CASSLNGRASYEQYF; CDR3 DNA: TGTGCCAGCAGCTTGAACGGGAGGGCCTCCTACGAGCAGTACTTC
clone size: .; V gene: TRBV5-5; J gene: TRBJ2-7; D gene: TRBD2; CDR3 protein: CASSLGSGSLREQYF; CDR3 DNA: TGTGCCAGCAGCTTAGGTAGCGGGAGTTTGAGGGAGCAGTACTTC
clone size: .; V gene: TRBV19; J gene: TRBJ1-4; D gene: TRBD1; CDR3 protein: CASSIRRDSPNEKLFF; CDR3 DNA: TGTGCCAGTAGTATCAGGCGGGACAGCCCTAATGAAAAACTGTTTTTT
clone size: .; V gene: TRBV6-4; J gene: TRBJ2-1; D gene: .; CDR3 protein: CASSAGAYNEQFF; CDR3 DNA: TGTGCCAGCAGTGCCGGGGCCTACAATGAGCAGTTCTTC
clone size: .; V gene: TRBV4-1; J gene: TRBJ2-7; D gene: TRBD1; CDR3 protein: CASSQDLTGEAYEQYF; CDR3 DNA: TGCGCCAGCAGCCAAGATCTGACAGGGGAGGCTTACGAGCAGTACTTC
clone size: .; V gene: TRBV28; J gene: TRBJ1-2; D gene: TRBD1; CDR3 protein: CASSLNRGAFGYTF; CDR3 DNA: TGTGCCAGCAGTTTAAACAGGGGGGCCTTCGGCTACACCTTC
clone size: .; V gene: TRBV11-2; J gene: TRBJ2-2; D gene: .; CDR3 protein: CASSLVYPGELFF; CDR3 DNA: TGTGCCAGCAGCTTAGTATATCCCGGGGAGCTGTTTTTT
clone size: few; V gene: TRBV18; J gene: TRBJ1-2; D gene: .; CDR3 protein: CASSPRAGGYTF; CDR3 DNA: TGTGCCAGCTCACCCAGGGCTGGGGGCTACACCTTC
clone size: .; V gene: TRBV28; J gene: TRBJ1-2; D gene: .; CDR3 protein: CASSFPPPNYGYTF; CDR3 DNA: TGTGCCAGCAGTTTCCCCCCCCCAAACTATGGCTACACCTTC
clone size: .; V gene: TRBV6-1; J gene: TRBJ1-3; D gene: .; CDR3 protein: CASSEATGSGNTIYF; CDR3 DNA: TGTGCCAGCAGTGAAGCAACGGGCTCTGGAAACACCATATATTTT
clone size: once; V gene: TRBV29-1; J gene: TRBJ1-4; D gene: .; CDR3 protein: CSVAGGRVGEKLFF; CDR3 DNA: TGCAGCGTTGCCGGGGGTAGGGTGGGAGAAAAACTGTTTTTT
clone size: .; V gene: TRBV7-8; J gene: TRBJ1-2; D gene: .; CDR3 protein: CASSTRQIFNYGYTF; CDR3 DNA: TGTGCCAGCAGCACTCGACAGATCTTTAACTATGGCTACACCTTC
clone size: .; V gene: TRBV6-5; J gene: TRBJ1-2; D gene: .; CDR3 protein: CASSDRPNYGYTF; CDR3 DNA: TGTGCCAGCTCGGACAGACCTAACTATGGCTACACCTTC
clone size: once; V gene: TRBV7-3; J gene: TRBJ2-1; D gene: TRBD2; CDR3 protein: CASSPGLDEQFF; CDR3 DNA: TGTGCCAGCAGCCCGGGACTAGATGAGCAGTTCTTC
clone size: .; V gene: TRBV28; J gene: TRBJ1-5; D gene: .; CDR3 protein: CASSSGVDQPQHF; CDR3 DNA: TGTGCCAGCAGTAGCGGGGTCGATCAGCCCCAGCATTTT
clone size: once; V gene: TRBV7-6; J gene: TRBJ2-5; D gene: .; CDR3 protein: CASSSLAQETQYF; CDR3 DNA: TGTGCCAGCAGCTCTCTAGCCCAAGAGACCCAGTACTTC
clone size: .; V gene: TRBV5-5; J gene: TRBJ2-2; D gene: .; CDR3 protein: CASSRDTSPGELFF; CDR3 DNA: TGTGCCAGCAGCCGGGACACCTCCCCCGGGGAGCTGTTTTTT
clone size: .; V gene: TRBV5-1; J gene: TRBJ2-2; D gene: TRBD1; CDR3 protein: CASRGTGAANTGELFF; CDR3 DNA: TGCGCCAGCAGGGGGACAGGGGCAGCGAACACCGGGGAGCTGTTTTTT
clone size: .; V gene: TRBV12-3/TRBV12-4; J gene: TRBJ1-2; D gene: TRBD1; CDR3 protein: CASSETGNYGYTF; CDR3 DNA: TGTGCCAGCAGCGAGACAGGGAACTATGGCTACACCTTC
clone size: .; V gene: TRBV3-1/TRBV3-2; J gene: TRBJ1-5; D gene: .; CDR3 protein: CASSQGHGPQHF; CDR3 DNA: TGTGCCAGCAGCCAAGGTCACGGGCCCCAGCATTTT
clone size: .; V gene: TRBV11-2; J gene: TRBJ2-7; D gene: .; CDR3 protein: CASSVVTGARDEQYF; CDR3 DNA: TGTGCCAGCAGCGTAGTGACAGGAGCGCGGGACGAGCAGTACTTC
clone size: .; V gene: TRBV28; J gene: TRBJ2-7; D gene: TRBD1; CDR3 protein: CASSFELRTGVYEQYF; CDR3 DNA: TGTGCCAGCAGTTTCGAACTCCGGACAGGGGTATACGAGCAGTACTTC
clone size: .; V gene: TRBV10-3; J gene: TRBJ1-5; D gene: .; CDR3 protein: CAISEGGKGPQHF; CDR3 DNA: TGTGCCATCAGTGAGGGGGGCAAGGGGCCCCAGCATTTT
clone size: once; V gene: TRBV6-5; J gene: TRBJ1-1; D gene: .; CDR3 protein: CASSYTGFGSGTEAFF; CDR3 DNA: TGTGCCAGCAGTTACACAGGGTTCGGCTCGGGCACTGAAGCTTTCTTT
clone size: .; V gene: TRBV5-4; J gene: TRBJ2-7; D gene: .; CDR3 protein: CASSQYSGKREQYF; CDR3 DNA: TGTGCCAGCAGCCAATACAGCGGAAAGCGCGAGCAGTACTTC
clone size: .; V gene: TRBV19; J gene: TRBJ1-2; D gene: TRBD1; CDR3 protein: CASQIHRGLDSGYTF; CDR3 DNA: TGTGCCAGCCAAATTCACAGGGGGCTGGACTCTGGCTACACCTTC
clone size: .; V gene: TRBV5-6; J gene: TRBJ1-2; D gene: .; CDR3 protein: CASSWRGDNLRYGYTF; CDR3 DNA: TGTGCCAGCAGCTGGAGAGGGGACAACCTTCGGTATGGCTACACCTTC
clone size: .; V gene: TRBV28; J gene: TRBJ1-1; D gene: .; CDR3 protein: CASSSLWANTEAFF; CDR3 DNA: TGTGCCAGCAGTTCCCTATGGGCGAACACTGAAGCTTTCTTT
clone size: .; V gene: TRBV19; J gene: TRBJ1-2; D gene: .; CDR3 protein: CASSMPQGGYGYTF; CDR3 DNA: TGTGCCAGTAGTATGCCCCAGGGAGGCTATGGCTACACCTTC
clone size: .; V gene: TRBV30; J gene: TRBJ2-1; D gene: TRBD1; CDR3 protein: CAWIRPGQGIYNEQFF; CDR3 DNA: TGTGCCTGGATTCGACCGGGACAGGGCATCTACAATGAGCAGTTCTTC
clone size: .; V gene: TRBV11-2; J gene: TRBJ1-2; D gene: .; CDR3 protein: CASSLGGRESYTF; CDR3 DNA: TGTGCCAGCAGCTTAGGGGGCCGTGAAAGCTACACCTTC
clone size: .; V gene: TRBV5-5; J gene: TRBJ1-4; D gene: TRBD1; CDR3 protein: CASSLRGQDPNEKLFF; CDR3 DNA: TGTGCCAGCAGCCTGAGGGGACAGGACCCTAATGAAAAACTGTTTTTT
clone size: .; V gene: TRBV28; J gene: TRBJ2-1; D gene: TRBD1; CDR3 protein: CASSPTGGAGNEQFF; CDR3 DNA: TGTGCCAGCAGTCCAACAGGGGGCGCGGGTAATGAGCAGTTCTTC
clone size: once; V gene: TRBV5-6; J gene: TRBJ2-7; D gene: .; CDR3 protein: CASSLPTKYGQSYEQYF; CDR3 DNA: TGTGCCAGCAGCTTACCAACCAAGTACGGACAGTCCTACGAGCAGTACTTC
clone size: .; V gene: TRBV6-5; J gene: TRBJ1-1; D gene: .; CDR3 protein: CASSIGSDTEAFF; CDR3 DNA: TGTGCCAGCAGTATTGGGAGTGACACTGAAGCTTTCTTT
clone size: few; V gene: TRBV4-2; J gene: TRBJ2-7; D gene: .; CDR3 protein: CASSHRSLMAAYEQYF; CDR3 DNA: TGTGCCAGCAGCCATAGGAGTTTGATGGCGGCCTACGAGCAGTACTTC